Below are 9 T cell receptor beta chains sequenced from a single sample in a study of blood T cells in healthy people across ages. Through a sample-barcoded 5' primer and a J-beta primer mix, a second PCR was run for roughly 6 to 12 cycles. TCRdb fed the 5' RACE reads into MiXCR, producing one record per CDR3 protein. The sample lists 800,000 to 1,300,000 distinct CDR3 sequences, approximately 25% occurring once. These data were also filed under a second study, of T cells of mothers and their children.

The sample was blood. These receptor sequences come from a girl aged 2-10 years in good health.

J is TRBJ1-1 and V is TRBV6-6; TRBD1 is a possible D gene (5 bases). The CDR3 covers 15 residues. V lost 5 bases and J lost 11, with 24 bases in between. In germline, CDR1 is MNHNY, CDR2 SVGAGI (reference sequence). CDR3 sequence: CASSQTPGTPFSAFF. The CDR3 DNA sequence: TGTGCCAGCAGTCAAACACCCGGGACCCCCTTTTCGGCTTTCTTT.

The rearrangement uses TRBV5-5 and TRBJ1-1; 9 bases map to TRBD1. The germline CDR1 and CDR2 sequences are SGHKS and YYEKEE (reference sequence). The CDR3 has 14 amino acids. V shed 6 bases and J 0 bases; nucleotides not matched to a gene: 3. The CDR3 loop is CASNRDRVNTEAFF. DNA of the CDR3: TGTGCCAGCAACCGGGACAGGGTGAACACTGAAGCTTTCTTT.

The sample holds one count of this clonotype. The CDR3 reads CASSDRGGTGELFF. The CDR3 bases are TGTGCCAGCAGTGACAGGGGGGGCACCGGGGAGCTGTTTTTT. The chain has TRBV2 and TRBJ2-2, with D tentatively TRBD1 or TRBD2 (7 bases each). Looked up from germline, CDR1 is SNHLY and CDR2 is FYNNEI. V lost 3 bases and J 4 bases, leaving 9 bases between the germline ends. CDR3 length equals 14 residues.

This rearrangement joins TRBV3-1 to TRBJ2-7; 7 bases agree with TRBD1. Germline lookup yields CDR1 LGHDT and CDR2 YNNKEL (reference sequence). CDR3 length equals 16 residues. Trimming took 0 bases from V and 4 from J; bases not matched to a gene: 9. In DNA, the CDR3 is TGTGCCAGCAGCCAAGATTTAGGACAGGTGCTTTACGAGCAGTACTTC. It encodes CASSQDLGQVLYEQYF.

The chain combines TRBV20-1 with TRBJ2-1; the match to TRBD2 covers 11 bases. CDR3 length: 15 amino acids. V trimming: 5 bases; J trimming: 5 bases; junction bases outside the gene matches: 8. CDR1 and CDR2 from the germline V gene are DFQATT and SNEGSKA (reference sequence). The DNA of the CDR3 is TGCAGTGCTGAGGGGTTGGGACTAGCGGACAATGAGCAGTTCTTC. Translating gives CSAEGLGLADNEQFF.

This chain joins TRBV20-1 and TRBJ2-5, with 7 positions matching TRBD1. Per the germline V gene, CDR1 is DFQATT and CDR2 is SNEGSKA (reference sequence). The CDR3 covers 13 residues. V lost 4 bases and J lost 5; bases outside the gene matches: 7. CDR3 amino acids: CSATHRGWETQYF. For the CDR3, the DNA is TGCAGTGCTACTCACAGGGGATGGGAGACCCAGTACTTC.

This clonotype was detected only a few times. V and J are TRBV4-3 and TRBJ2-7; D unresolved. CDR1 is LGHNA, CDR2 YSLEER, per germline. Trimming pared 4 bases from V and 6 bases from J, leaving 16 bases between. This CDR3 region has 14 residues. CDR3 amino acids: CASSPAILDGEQYF. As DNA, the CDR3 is TGCGCCAGCAGCCCGGCCATCCTAGACGGCGAGCAGTACTTC.

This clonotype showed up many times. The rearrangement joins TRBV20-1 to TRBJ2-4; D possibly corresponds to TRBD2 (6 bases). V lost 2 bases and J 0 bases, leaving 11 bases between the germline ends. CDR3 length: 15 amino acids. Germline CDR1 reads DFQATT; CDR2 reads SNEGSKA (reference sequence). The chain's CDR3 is CSARRRGLAKNIQYF. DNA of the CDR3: TGCAGTGCTAGACGGCGGGGTTTAGCCAAAAACATTCAGTACTTC.

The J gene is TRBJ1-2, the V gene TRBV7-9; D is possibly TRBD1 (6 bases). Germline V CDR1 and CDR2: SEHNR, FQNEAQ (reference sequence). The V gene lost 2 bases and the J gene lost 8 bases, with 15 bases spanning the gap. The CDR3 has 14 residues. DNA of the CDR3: TGTGCCAGCAGCTTATCTACAGGGCCTACGGGCTACACCTTC. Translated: CASSLSTGPTGYTF.